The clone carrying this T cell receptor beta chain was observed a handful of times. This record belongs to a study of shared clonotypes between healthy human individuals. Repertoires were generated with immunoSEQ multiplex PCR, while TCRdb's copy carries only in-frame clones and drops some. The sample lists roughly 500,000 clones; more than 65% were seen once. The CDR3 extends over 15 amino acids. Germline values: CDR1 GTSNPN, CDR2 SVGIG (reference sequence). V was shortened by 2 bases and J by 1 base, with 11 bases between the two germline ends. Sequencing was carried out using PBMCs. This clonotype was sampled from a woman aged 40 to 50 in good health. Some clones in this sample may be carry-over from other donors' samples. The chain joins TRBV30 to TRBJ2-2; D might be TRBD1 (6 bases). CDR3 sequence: CAWSYRERNTGELFF. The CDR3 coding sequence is TGTGCCTGGAGTTACAGGGAAAGGAACACCGGGGAGCTGTTTTTT.